Sequencing of this TCR beta chain was carried out in a study of blood T cell repertoires in COVID-19. Study in general: Spain, Italy and the United States supplied samples that represented acute and convalescent COVID-19. T cells, B-cell-depleted T cells, or PBMCs supplied cDNA or gDNA.

This clone was seen more than once but under ten times. Germline values: CDR1 GTSNPN, CDR2 SVGIG (reference sequence). V lost 7 bases and J lost 6, with 18 bases in between. CDR3 size: 13 residues. In the study's own analysis: Estimation of nucleated cell counts relied on the amplification of reference gene primers. Generated by immunoSEQ multiplex PCR, the TCRdb table keeps only in-frame clones and is missing some. Clonal size and the V and J genes are those of that table, whereas D and trimming came from the DNA. The sample records a few hundred thousand clones, around nine tenths being singletons. The clonotype comes from a man aged 35 to 55 who had recovered from COVID-19. This sequence joins TRBV30 and TRBJ1-1; TRBD1 is a possible D gene (5 bases). The sequenced material came from peripheral blood. The CDR3 DNA reads TGTGCCTACTCCGGGGGGAATTTCGCTGAAGCTTTCTTT. Translation gives CAYSGGNFAEAFF.